This T cell receptor beta chain is from a study of blood T cell repertoires in COVID-19 (dated by TCRdb to between 2020 and 2021). Background for the entire study: The collaborator samples originated in the United States, Italy and Spain and spanned the acute and convalescent phases of COVID-19. Where available, HLA class I and class II types were taken from metadata supplied by the sample provider and were not determined by assay-based typing. Deeply sampled blood TCRbeta repertoires from subjects exposed to, actively infected with, or recovered from COVID-19 were included in the dataset. Nearly every sample came with metadata listing a de-identified subject ID, COVID-19 status, age in years and sex. The samples were drawn from the first 160 participants of the ongoing ImmuneRACE study and from 1,200 or so subjects provided by 6 global collaborators. The material from the prospective study consisted of cDNA or gDNA derived from T cells, B-cell-depleted T cells, or PBMCs. A freely available public database, intended as a resource for researchers studying the immune response to SARS-CoV-2, is where the repertoires were released.

As regards this clone: Its antigen is not yet known. Per-base qualities were not stored, and no clone one base away is much larger.

The immunoSEQ Assay, a bias-controlled multiplex PCR, was used to amplify TCRbeta CDR3 regions from genomic DNA. The authors' analysis ran thus. The number of nucleated cells in each sample was estimated from the amplification of reference gene primers within the assay. To quantify the absolute abundance of each unique TCRbeta CDR3 rearrangement, sequence reads were collapsed and filtered. Productive Simpson clonality was computed per sample as the square root of Simpson's diversity index over productive rearrangements. TCRdb limited this immuneACCESS table to in-frame rearrangements with V and J called. A share of clones is missing; checked studies link under half to unresolved V genes, and the rest is unexplained. For V, J and clone size, that table is used; D and trimming come from the DNA. The sample table lists around 160,000 clones, over 75% of them with a count of one. Approximately 11% of the sample comes from the top ten.

Paper-wide results and their limitations: The amount of clinical and demographic metadata varied by source and participant and was provided uncurated.

The germline V gene yields SGDLS for CDR1 and YYNGEE for CDR2. Inclusive of the bounding cysteine and phenylalanine, the CDR3 is 15 residues long. Only the CDR3 DNA stays, 45 bases, in frame from base 1. V is pruned by 0 bases and J by 7 bases, leaving 5 bases of the junction without a gene match. Whole blood was collected in K2EDTA tubes by collaborating institutions according to the institutions' own protocols. For TCRbeta analysis, collaborator samples were shipped as frozen whole blood, as isolated PBMCs, or as DNA extracted from either sample type. This chain is built from TRBV9 and TRBJ2-1; the junction holds 9 bases that match TRBD2. This TCR came from a human donor in a cohort sampled during active COVID-19. The sequencing sample was made of peripheral blood. The CDR3: CASSVGGGARNEQFF. The nucleotides read TGTGCCAGCAGCGTAGGCGGGGGGGCGAGGAATGAGCAGTTCTTC.